Listed below are T cell receptor beta chains from one sample, sequenced in a study of T cells in Graves' hyperthyroidism and ophthalmopathy. A single record per CDR3 protein comes from TCRdb applying MiXCR to the multiplex PCR reads. The sample includes hundreds of thousands of distinct CDR3 sequences, just under 20% of them seen just once. Specimen: blood. The receptors here all came from a man aged 40-49 years with Graves' ophthalmopathy. CDR3s include the opening cysteine and the closing phenylalanine or tryptophan. Fields, in order: clone size, V gene, J gene, D gene, CDR3 DNA, CDR3 protein. The D gene is left open where the match is weak. Not all rows give a size; the values are once, few, many and, for expanded clones, a class.

>once|TRBV12-3/TRBV12-4|TRBJ1-4|TRBD1
TGTGCCAGCAGTGGGAAGACAGGGGCCAATGAAAAACTGTTTTTT
CASSGKTGANEKLFF
>.|TRBV30|TRBJ2-5|.
TGTGCCTGGAGTGGAAGCATGGAGACCCAGTACTTC
CAWSGSMETQYF
>many|TRBV2|TRBJ1-2|.
TGTGCCAGCAGTGAAGGACAGAGGGTTTACACCTTC
CASSEGQRVYTF
>.|TRBV14|TRBJ2-2|.
TGTGCCAGCACCTTCCTCTTGGGGGCCGGGGAGCTGTTTTTT
CASTFLLGAGELFF
>.|TRBV19|TRBJ2-7|.
TGTGCCAGTAGTCCGGGCGGCCTGAGCTCCTACGAGCAGTACTTC
CASSPGGLSSYEQYF
>many|TRBV5-1|TRBJ2-7|.
TGCGCCAGCAGCCCTCAGGGCCAGGGCCCCTACGAGCAGTACTTC
CASSPQGQGPYEQYF
>few|TRBV7-9|TRBJ2-1|.
TGTGCCAGCAGCGAAAATAGCGCCTACAATGAGCAGTTCTTC
CASSENSAYNEQFF
>many|TRBV18|TRBJ1-1|TRBD1
TGTGCCAGCTCACAGGACAGGGGCGCTGAAGCTTTCTTT
CASSQDRGAEAFF
>many|TRBV11-2|TRBJ2-3|.
TGTGCCAGCAGCTTAGATGGGGGAGGCCCCGCGGGTACGCAGTATTTT
CASSLDGGGPAGTQYF
>.|TRBV7-9|TRBJ2-3|TRBD1
TGTGCCAGCAGCCAGGGACAGGGAACCACAGATACGCAGTATTTT
CASSQGQGTTDTQYF
>many|TRBV3-1|TRBJ1-6|.
TGTGCCAGCAGCCAACGACGGCAGCTAGAACGATCACCCCTCCACTTT
CASSQRRQLERSPLHF
>few|TRBV2|TRBJ1-1|TRBD1
TGTGCCAGCAGTGAAGCCTCGACAGGGGGCGAGACTGAAGCTTTCTTT
CASSEASTGGETEAFF
>few|TRBV28|TRBJ1-6|TRBD1
TGTGCCAGCAGTTCCGAGGGACAGGGTCATTCACCCCTCCACTTT
CASSSEGQGHSPLHF